This TCR beta chain was documented in a study of blood T cell repertoires in COVID-19. This table comes from immunoSEQ multiplex PCR, and its TCRdb copy is limited to in-frame clones, with some not included. The repertoire holds roughly 64,000 clones, with roughly 82% as singletons. The CDR3 consists of 12 residues. V gave up 7 bases and J gave up 8 bases, with 14 bases separating them. J is TRBJ1-1 and V is TRBV12-3 or TRBV12-4; no clear D gene. What was sequenced was peripheral blood. This receptor was taken from a woman aged 60-75 years with acute or convalescent COVID-19. Here the CDR3 DNA reads TGTGCCAGCACCCTAATGGGAGGGGAAGCTTTCTTT. Its translation: CASTLMGGEAFF.